The rows below give T cell receptor beta chains drawn from one sample of a study of blood T cell repertoires in COVID-19. Sequencing used immunoSEQ multiplex PCR; TCRdb keeps in-frame clones, though not all of them. Of hundreds of thousands of clones in the sample, about 85% were seen once. The sample was PBMCs or T cells enriched from blood (not recorded which). These receptor sequences come from a middle-aged man who had recovered from COVID-19. The CDR3 runs from the conserved cysteine through the conserved F or W. D genes are given only for firm matches. Rows give clone size only sometimes, using once, few, many, or a class for an expanded clone.

V	size	J	D	CDR3	DNA
TRBV19	NA	TRBJ2-1	TRBD1	CASSIIPGGGKNEQFF	TGTGCCAGTAGTATTATCCCAGGGGGCGGAAAAAATGAGCAGTTCTTC
TRBV3-1/TRBV3-2	NA	TRBJ2-5	NA	CASSQPGGIARETQYF	TGTGCCAGCAGCCAACCCGGGGGAATCGCTCGGGAGACCCAGTACTTC
TRBV27	few	TRBJ1-5	TRBD1	CASSLTGDYQPQHF	TGTGCCAGCAGTTTAACAGGGGACTATCAGCCCCAGCATTTT
TRBV5-1	NA	TRBJ1-3	NA	CASSLPGNTIYF	TGCGCCAGCAGTCTACCTGGAAACACCATATATTTT
TRBV6-5	NA	TRBJ2-7	TRBD1	CASSSTGGEQYF	TGTGCCAGCAGTTCGACAGGGGGCGAGCAGTACTTC
TRBV4-1	NA	TRBJ1-5	NA	CASSQDPSGNQPQHF	TGCGCCAGCAGCCAAGATCCTTCGGGCAATCAGCCCCAGCATTTT
TRBV30	NA	TRBJ2-7	TRBD1	CAWTKGTGFVGEQYF	TGTGCCTGGACGAAGGGGACAGGGTTCGTCGGAGAGCAGTACTTC
TRBV5-1	NA	TRBJ2-1	TRBD2	CASNVGAGAFDEQFF	TGCGCCAGCAACGTAGGAGCGGGAGCTTTCGATGAGCAGTTCTTC
TRBV13	NA	TRBJ2-3	NA	CASSLPLGADTQYF	TGTGCCAGCAGCTTACCCCTTGGGGCGGATACGCAGTATTTT
TRBV5-4	NA	TRBJ2-7	TRBD2	CASSSTSGSSEQYF	TGTGCCAGCAGCAGCACTAGCGGGAGTAGCGAGCAGTACTTC
TRBV9	NA	TRBJ1-1	NA	CASSVLVDSPNTEAFF	TGTGCCAGCAGCGTTTTGGTCGACAGCCCGAACACTGAAGCTTTCTTT
TRBV18	NA	TRBJ2-1	TRBD1	CASSSRQGASLNEQFF	TGTGCCAGCTCATCAAGACAGGGGGCATCCCTCAATGAGCAGTTCTTC
TRBV3-1/TRBV3-2	NA	TRBJ2-7	NA	CASSRRQRSSYEQYF	TGTGCCAGCAGCCGCAGACAGCGTTCCTCCTACGAGCAGTACTTC
TRBV30	once	TRBJ2-1	TRBD1	CAWSSGQGTYNEQFF	TGTGCCTGGAGTAGCGGACAGGGGACCTACAATGAGCAGTTCTTC
TRBV5-1	NA	TRBJ1-4	TRBD1	CASSPYRGLTNEKLFF	TGCGCCAGCAGCCCTTACAGGGGACTAACTAATGAAAAACTGTTTTTT
TRBV5-1	NA	TRBJ2-1	TRBD2	CASIAGELYNEQFF	TGCGCCAGCATAGCGGGAGAGCTCTACAATGAGCAGTTCTTC
TRBV5-6	NA	TRBJ2-1	TRBD2	CASSLAGSSYNEQFF	TGTGCCAGCAGCTTAGCGGGGAGCTCCTACAATGAGCAGTTCTTC
TRBV2	NA	TRBJ2-7	NA	CASSVQGQNSYEQYF	TGTGCCAGCAGTGTACAGGGCCAAAACTCCTACGAGCAGTACTTC
TRBV28	NA	TRBJ1-1	NA	CASRRNPAGNTEAFF	TGTGCCAGCAGGCGCAATCCAGCGGGGAACACTGAAGCTTTCTTT
TRBV7-8	NA	TRBJ2-1	NA	CASSLSGGIYNEQFF	TGTGCCAGCAGCTTATCTGGCGGGATCTACAATGAGCAGTTCTTC
TRBV2	NA	TRBJ2-5	NA	CASSASEETQYF	TGTGCCAGCAGTGCAAGCGAAGAGACCCAGTACTTC
TRBV2	NA	TRBJ1-1	NA	CASSGQGFTEAFF	TGTGCCAGCAGTGGGCAGGGGTTCACTGAAGCTTTCTTT
TRBV10-3	NA	TRBJ1-3	TRBD1	CALRSGTDSGNTIYF	TGTGCCCTCCGTTCCGGGACAGACTCTGGAAACACCATATATTTT
TRBV2	NA	TRBJ2-1	TRBD2	CASSQAGGYNEQFF	TGTGCCAGCAGTCAAGCGGGAGGCTACAATGAGCAGTTCTTC
TRBV6-4	many	TRBJ2-3	TRBD2	CASSEREGTDTQYF	TGTGCCAGCAGTGAGCGGGAGGGCACAGATACGCAGTATTTT
TRBV5-8	NA	TRBJ2-7	NA	CASSLVGRGSYEQYF	TGTGCCAGCAGCTTGGTAGGCCGGGGCTCCTACGAGCAGTACTTC
TRBV5-5	NA	TRBJ1-1	NA	CASSFGGGWNTEAFF	TGTGCCAGCAGCTTTGGGGGGGGCTGGAACACTGAAGCTTTCTTT
TRBV19	NA	TRBJ2-1	TRBD2	CASSGRRSGNRDEQFF	TGTGCCAGTAGTGGAAGGCGCAGCGGGAACCGTGATGAGCAGTTCTTC
TRBV9	NA	TRBJ2-2	NA	CASSALYGELFF	TGTGCCAGCAGCGCTCTCTACGGGGAGCTGTTTTTT
TRBV19	NA	TRBJ1-1	NA	CASSIVALNTEAFF	TGTGCCAGTAGTATCGTGGCCCTGAACACTGAAGCTTTCTTT
TRBV5-1	NA	TRBJ2-1	TRBD2	CASSQGTSGRESEQFF	TGCGCCAGCAGCCAGGGGACTAGCGGGAGGGAGAGTGAGCAGTTCTTC
TRBV6-5	once	TRBJ2-7	NA	CASSSSGRSYEQYF	TGTGCCAGCAGTTCTTCAGGGCGCTCCTACGAGCAGTACTTC
TRBV19	NA	TRBJ1-6	TRBD1	CASNRDRDSPLHF	TGTGCCAGTAACCGGGACAGGGATTCACCCCTCCACTTT
TRBV2	once	TRBJ1-5	TRBD1	CASSRGTGGKKDLSQPQHF	TGTGCCAGCAGTCGAGGGACAGGGGGTAAGAAAGATTTAAGTCAGCCCCAGCATTTT
TRBV28	NA	TRBJ2-1	TRBD2	CASSPAGGRLLNEQFF	TGTGCCAGCAGCCCAGCGGGAGGGAGGTTATTGAATGAGCAGTTCTTC
TRBV5-1	NA	TRBJ2-5	TRBD2	CASSLIAGRAETQYF	TGCGCCAGCAGCTTAATAGCGGGAAGGGCTGAGACCCAGTACTTC
TRBV6-5	NA	TRBJ1-2	NA	CASSPQGTTNYGYTF	TGTGCCAGCAGCCCCCAGGGAACAACTAACTATGGCTACACCTTC
TRBV5-4	NA	TRBJ2-7	NA	CASSLAPQTYEQYF	TGTGCCAGCAGCTTGGCCCCCCAGACCTACGAGCAGTACTTC
TRBV5-6	NA	TRBJ2-1	TRBD2	CASSLSASGSYNEQFF	TGTGCCAGCAGCTTGTCAGCTAGCGGGAGTTACAATGAGCAGTTCTTC
TRBV19	NA	TRBJ2-1	TRBD2	CASSPAGNVGEQFF	TGTGCCAGTAGTCCAGCGGGGAATGTGGGTGAGCAGTTCTTC
TRBV7-2	NA	TRBJ2-1	TRBD2	CASSLMGSGSSYNEQFF	TGTGCCAGCAGCTTAATGGGTAGCGGGAGCTCCTACAATGAGCAGTTCTTC
TRBV19	NA	TRBJ2-1	NA	CATRRESYNEQFF	TGTGCCACTAGACGGGAAAGCTACAATGAGCAGTTCTTC
TRBV27	NA	TRBJ2-1	TRBD2	CASSSGTSGGSYNEQFF	TGTGCCAGCAGTTCCGGGACTAGCGGGGGGTCCTACAATGAGCAGTTCTTC
TRBV4-1	NA	TRBJ2-7	TRBD1	CASSQERATGVVEQYF	TGCGCCAGCAGCCAAGAGCGCGCGACAGGGGTCGTGGAGCAGTACTTC
TRBV10-3	NA	TRBJ1-2	TRBD1	CAISEALQGAGYGYTF	TGTGCCATCAGTGAAGCCCTACAGGGGGCCGGCTATGGCTACACCTTC
TRBV7-9	once	TRBJ1-1	TRBD1	CASSLYRGSPEAFF	TGTGCCAGCAGCTTATACAGGGGGTCTCCTGAAGCTTTCTTT
TRBV11-1	NA	TRBJ1-2	NA	CASSVRENGYTF	TGTGCCAGCAGCGTTCGAGAAAATGGCTACACCTTC
TRBV3-1/TRBV3-2	NA	TRBJ1-5	NA	CASSQNQGTYQPQHF	TGTGCCAGCAGCCAAAACCAGGGTACCTATCAGCCCCAGCATTTT
TRBV4-1	NA	TRBJ2-1	NA	CASSQGSRGRNEQFF	TGCGCCAGCAGCCAAGGGTCGCGGGGCAGGAATGAGCAGTTCTTC
TRBV18	NA	TRBJ2-7	NA	CASSPPASAYEQYF	TGTGCCAGCTCACCCCCCGCTAGCGCATACGAGCAGTACTTC
TRBV11-2	NA	TRBJ2-1	TRBD1	CASSDDRAGPTREQFF	TGTGCCAGCAGCGACGACAGGGCCGGGCCAACTCGTGAGCAGTTCTTC
TRBV27	NA	TRBJ2-7	NA	CASRPPDISYEQYF	TGTGCCAGCAGACCTCCGGACATATCCTACGAGCAGTACTTC
TRBV11-3	NA	TRBJ2-7	NA	CASSPPGYSYEQYF	TGTGCCAGCAGTCCACCAGGGTACTCCTACGAGCAGTACTTC
TRBV12-3/TRBV12-4	NA	TRBJ1-1	NA	CASSRQEVTEAFF	TGTGCCAGCAGCCGACAGGAGGTCACTGAAGCTTTCTTT
TRBV9	NA	TRBJ2-5	NA	CASSGGSKETQYF	TGTGCCAGCAGCGGAGGCTCTAAAGAGACCCAGTACTTC